This TCR beta chain was sequenced during a study of blood T cell repertoires in COVID-19. Across 20 to 25 US areas, participants ranged in age from about 18 to 90 years. Participant reports of clinical history set cohort assignment. Germline V gene sequence: CDR1 SGHVS, CDR2 FQNEAQ. V lost 2 bases and J 3 bases, leaving 14 bases between the germline ends. This CDR3 contains 15 residues. The data were produced by immunoSEQ multiplex PCR, yet TCRdb's version contains in-frame clones alone and is incomplete. The sample carries hundreds of thousands of clones, approximately 90% recorded once. The sequence came from a man aged 25-45 years who had recovered from COVID-19. This sequence joins TRBV7-8 and TRBJ2-7; D might be TRBD2 (6 bases). The source material was PBMCs or T cells enriched from blood (not recorded which). Written as DNA, the CDR3 is TGTGCCAGCAGCTTACGGAGGGACTTCTACTACGAGCAGTACTTC. It specifies CASSLRRDFYYEQYF.